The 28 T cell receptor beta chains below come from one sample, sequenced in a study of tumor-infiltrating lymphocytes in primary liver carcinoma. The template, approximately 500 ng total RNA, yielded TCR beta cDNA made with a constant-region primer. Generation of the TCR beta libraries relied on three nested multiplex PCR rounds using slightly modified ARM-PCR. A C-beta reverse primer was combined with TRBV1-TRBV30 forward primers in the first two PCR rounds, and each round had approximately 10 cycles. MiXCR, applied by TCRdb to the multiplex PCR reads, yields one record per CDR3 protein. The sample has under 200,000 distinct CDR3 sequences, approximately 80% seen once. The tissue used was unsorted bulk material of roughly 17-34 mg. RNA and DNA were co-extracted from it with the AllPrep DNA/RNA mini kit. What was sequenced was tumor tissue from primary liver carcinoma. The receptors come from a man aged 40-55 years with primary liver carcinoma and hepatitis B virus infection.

CDR3 sequence: CASTQSIVTEAFF. The CDR3 DNA reads as TGTGCCAGTACTCAGAGTATAGTCACTGAAGCTTTCTTT. The chain joins TRBV6-1 to TRBJ1-1; D is uncertain. V lost 9 bases and J 4 bases, leaving 15 bases between the germline ends. This CDR3 has 13 amino acids. Germline V gives CDR1 MNHNS, CDR2 SASEGT.

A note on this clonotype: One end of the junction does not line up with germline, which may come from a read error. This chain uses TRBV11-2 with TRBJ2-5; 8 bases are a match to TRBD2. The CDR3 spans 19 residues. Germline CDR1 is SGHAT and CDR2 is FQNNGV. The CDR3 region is CPSSFGSLLPGGRGETQYF. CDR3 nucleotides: TGTCCCAGCAGCTTTGGTAGCCTTCTACCGGGAGGGCGGGGAGAGACCCAGTACTTC.

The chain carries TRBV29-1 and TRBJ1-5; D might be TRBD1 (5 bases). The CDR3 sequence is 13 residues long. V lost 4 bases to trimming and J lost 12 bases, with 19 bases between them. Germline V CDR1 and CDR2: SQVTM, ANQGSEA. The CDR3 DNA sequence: TGCAGCGTTGTCGGACAAATCAATCAGTTCCAGCATTTT. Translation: CSVVGQINQFQHF.

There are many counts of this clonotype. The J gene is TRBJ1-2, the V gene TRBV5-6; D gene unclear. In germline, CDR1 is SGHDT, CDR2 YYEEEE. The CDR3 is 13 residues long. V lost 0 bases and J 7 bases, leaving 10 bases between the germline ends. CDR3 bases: TGTGCCAGCAGCTTGGACCACGAGGCTGGCTACACCTTC. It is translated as CASSLDHEAGYTF.

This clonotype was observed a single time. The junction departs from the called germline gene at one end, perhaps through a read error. CDR3 nucleotides: TGTGCCAGCCGTTTATGGAGGGAGGGCACCTATGAGCAGTACTTC. Translated: CASRLWREGTYEQYF. This chain uses TRBV28 with TRBJ2-7; 7 bases are a match to TRBD2. Germline loops: CDR1 MDHEN, CDR2 SYDVKM. This CDR3 contains 15 residues.

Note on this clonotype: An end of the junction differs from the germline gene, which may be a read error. CDR3 in amino acids: CASSLGDQGLYGYTF. The CDR3 bases are TGTGCCAGTAGCTTGGGTGACCAAGGGCTGTATGGCTACACCTTC. The rearrangement joins TRBV11-1 to TRBJ1-2; D gene ambiguous. Germline CDR1 SGHAT, CDR2 FQDESV (reference sequence). The CDR3 extends over 15 amino acids.

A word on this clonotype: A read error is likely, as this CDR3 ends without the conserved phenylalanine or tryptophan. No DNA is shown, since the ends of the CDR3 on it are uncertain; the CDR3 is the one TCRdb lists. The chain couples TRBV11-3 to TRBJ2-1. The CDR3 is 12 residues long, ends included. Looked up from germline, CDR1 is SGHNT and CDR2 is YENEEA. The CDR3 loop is CASSLNANEGFL.

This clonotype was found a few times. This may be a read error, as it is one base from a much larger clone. Written as DNA, the CDR3 is TGTGCCAGCAGCCCGAGGGACATCCACTACGAGCAGTACTTC. Translated, it gives CASSPRDIHYEQYF. This chain joins TRBV7-8 and TRBJ2-7, with a possible D match to TRBD1 (6 bases). Trimming shortened V by 5 bases and J by 3 bases, and 14 bases separated the two germline ends. The length of the CDR3 is 14 residues. Germline V gene data show CDR1 as SGHVS and CDR2 as FQNEAQ.

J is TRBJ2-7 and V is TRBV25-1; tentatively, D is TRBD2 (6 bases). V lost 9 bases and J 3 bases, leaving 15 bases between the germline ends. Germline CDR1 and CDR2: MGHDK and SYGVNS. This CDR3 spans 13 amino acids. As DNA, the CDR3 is TGTGCCAGTAGTTACGGGAGCTTCTACGAGCAGTACTTC. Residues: CASSYGSFYEQYF.

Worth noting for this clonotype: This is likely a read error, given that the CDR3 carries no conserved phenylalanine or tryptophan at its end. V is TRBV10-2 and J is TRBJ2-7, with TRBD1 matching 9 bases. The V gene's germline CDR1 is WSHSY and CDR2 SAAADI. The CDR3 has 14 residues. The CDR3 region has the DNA TGCGCTAGCAGCCCGGACAGGGGTATCGACGAGCAGTACTTA. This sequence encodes CASSPDRGIDEQYL.

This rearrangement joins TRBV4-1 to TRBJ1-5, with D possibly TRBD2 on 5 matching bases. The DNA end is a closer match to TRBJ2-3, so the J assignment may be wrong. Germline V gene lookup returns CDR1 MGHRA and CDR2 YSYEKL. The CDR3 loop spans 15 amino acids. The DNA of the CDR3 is TGCGCCAGCAGCCAAGGGTGGAGGCCGAATCAGCCCCAGTATTTT. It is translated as CASSQGWRPNQPQYF.

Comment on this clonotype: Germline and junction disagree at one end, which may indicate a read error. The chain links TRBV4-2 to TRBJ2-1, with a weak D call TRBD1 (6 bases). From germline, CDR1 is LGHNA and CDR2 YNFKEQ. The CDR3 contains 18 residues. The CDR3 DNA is TGTGCCAGCACCCAAGATTACTCCCAGGGGTTATCCTATAATGAGCAGTTCTTC. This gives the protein CASTQDYSQGLSYNEQFF.

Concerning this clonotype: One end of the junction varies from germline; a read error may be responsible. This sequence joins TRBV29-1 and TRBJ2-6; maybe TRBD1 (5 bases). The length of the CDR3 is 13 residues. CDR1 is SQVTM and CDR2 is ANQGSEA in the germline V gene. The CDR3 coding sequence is TGCAGCGTTGCAGGGTGTGGGGCCTACGTCCTGACTTTC. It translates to CSVAGCGAYVLTF.

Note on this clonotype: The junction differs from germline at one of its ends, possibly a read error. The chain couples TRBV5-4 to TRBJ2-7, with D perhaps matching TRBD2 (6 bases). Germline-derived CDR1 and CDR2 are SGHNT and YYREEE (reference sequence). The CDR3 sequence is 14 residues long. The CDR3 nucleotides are TGTGCCAGCAGCTTACGGACTACCGGGAGCGAGCACTACTTC. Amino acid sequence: CASSLRTTGSEHYF.

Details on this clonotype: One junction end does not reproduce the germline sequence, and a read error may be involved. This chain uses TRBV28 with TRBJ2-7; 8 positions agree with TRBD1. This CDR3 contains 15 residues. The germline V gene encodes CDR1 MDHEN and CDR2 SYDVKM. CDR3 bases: TGTGCCATCAGTGAACCAGGACAGGGTCGCAACGACCAGTACTTC. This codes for CAISEPGQGRNDQYF.

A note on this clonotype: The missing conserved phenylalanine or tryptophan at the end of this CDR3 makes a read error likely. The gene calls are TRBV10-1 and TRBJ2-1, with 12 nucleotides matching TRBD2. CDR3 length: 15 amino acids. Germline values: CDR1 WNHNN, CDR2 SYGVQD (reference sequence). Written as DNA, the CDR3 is TGCGCCAGCTCCCAGGGACTAGCGGGTGACAAAGAGCAGTTCTTA. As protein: CASSQGLAGDKEQFL.

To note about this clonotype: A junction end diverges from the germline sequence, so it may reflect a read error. DNA for the CDR3: TGTGCTAGCAGCCGAAGCGGGACAGAGATCCATTACTTC. It translates to CASSRSGTEIHYF. V gene TRBV12-3 or TRBV12-4 combines with J gene TRBJ2-5; D may match TRBD1 or TRBD2 (7 bases each). The CDR3 is made up of 13 amino acids.

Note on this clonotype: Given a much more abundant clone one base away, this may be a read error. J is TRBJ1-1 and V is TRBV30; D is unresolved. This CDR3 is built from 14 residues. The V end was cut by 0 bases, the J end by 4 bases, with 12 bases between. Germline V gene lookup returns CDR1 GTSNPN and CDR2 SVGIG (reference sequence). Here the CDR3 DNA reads TGTGCCTGGAGTGTACAATGGGTCCCCACTGAAGCTTTCTTT. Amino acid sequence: CAWSVQWVPTEAFF. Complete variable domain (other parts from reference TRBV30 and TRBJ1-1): SQTIHQWPATLVQPVGSPLSLECTVEGTSNPNLYWYRQAAGRGLQLLFYSVGIGQISSEVPQNLSASRPQDRQFILSSKKLLLSDSGFYLCAWSVQWVPTEAFFGQGTRLTVV.

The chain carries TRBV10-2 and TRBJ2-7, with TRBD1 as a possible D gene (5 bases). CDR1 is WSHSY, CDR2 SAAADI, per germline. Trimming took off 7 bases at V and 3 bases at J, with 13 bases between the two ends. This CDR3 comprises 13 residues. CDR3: CASNGAFYYEQYF. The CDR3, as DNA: TGCGCCAGCAATGGGGCATTCTACTACGAGCAGTACTTC.

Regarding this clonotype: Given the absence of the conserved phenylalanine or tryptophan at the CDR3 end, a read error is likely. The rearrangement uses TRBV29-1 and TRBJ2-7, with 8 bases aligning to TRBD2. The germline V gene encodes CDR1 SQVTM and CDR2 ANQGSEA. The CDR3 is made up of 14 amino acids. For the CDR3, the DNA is TGCAGTGTTAGACCGGGACTAGGTGTCCACGAGCAGTACTTA. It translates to CSVRPGLGVHEQYL.

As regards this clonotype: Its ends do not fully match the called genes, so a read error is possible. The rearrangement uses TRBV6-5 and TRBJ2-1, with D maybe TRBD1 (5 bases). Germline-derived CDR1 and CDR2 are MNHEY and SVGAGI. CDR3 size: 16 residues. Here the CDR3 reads CDSSSRAPLGYNEQFF. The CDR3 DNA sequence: TGCGACAGCAGCTCACGGGCCCCCTTGGGGTACAATGAGCAGTTCTTC.

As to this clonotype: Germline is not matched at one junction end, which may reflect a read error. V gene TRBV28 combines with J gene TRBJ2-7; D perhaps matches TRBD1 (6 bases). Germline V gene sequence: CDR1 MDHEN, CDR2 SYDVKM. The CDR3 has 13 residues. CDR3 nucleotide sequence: TGTGCCAGTACAGGGACACCTTTCAGCGAGGAGTACTTC. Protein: CASTGTPFSEEYF.

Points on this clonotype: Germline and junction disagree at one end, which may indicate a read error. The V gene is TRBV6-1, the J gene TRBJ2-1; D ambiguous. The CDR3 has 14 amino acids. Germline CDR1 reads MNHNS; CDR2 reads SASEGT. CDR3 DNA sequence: TGTGCCTGCAGTGTCAAACTGACGTACAATGAGCAGTCCTTC. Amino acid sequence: CACSVKLTYNEQSF.

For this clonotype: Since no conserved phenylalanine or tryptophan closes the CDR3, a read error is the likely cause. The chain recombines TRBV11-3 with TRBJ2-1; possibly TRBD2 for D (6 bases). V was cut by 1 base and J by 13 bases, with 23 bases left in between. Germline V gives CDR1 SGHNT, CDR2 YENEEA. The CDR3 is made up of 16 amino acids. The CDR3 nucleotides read TGTGCCAGCAGCTTAGGTATAGCGGAAGGGCGAAGTGAACAGTTCTAC. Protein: CASSLGIAEGRSEQFY.

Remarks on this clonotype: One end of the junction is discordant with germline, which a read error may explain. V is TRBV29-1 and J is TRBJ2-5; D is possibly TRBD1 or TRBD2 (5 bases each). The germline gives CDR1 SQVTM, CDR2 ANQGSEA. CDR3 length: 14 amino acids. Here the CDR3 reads CSCHVGARQETQNF. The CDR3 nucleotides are TGCAGTTGCCACGTCGGGGCGAGGCAAGAGACCCAGAACTTC.

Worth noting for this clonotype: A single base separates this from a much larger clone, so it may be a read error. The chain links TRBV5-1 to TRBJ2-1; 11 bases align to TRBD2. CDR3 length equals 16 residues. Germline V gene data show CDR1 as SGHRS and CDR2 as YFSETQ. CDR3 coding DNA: TGCGCCAGCAGCTCCTCGCTAGCGGGAGGAGGCAATGAGCTGTTCTTC. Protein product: CASSSSLAGGGNELFF.

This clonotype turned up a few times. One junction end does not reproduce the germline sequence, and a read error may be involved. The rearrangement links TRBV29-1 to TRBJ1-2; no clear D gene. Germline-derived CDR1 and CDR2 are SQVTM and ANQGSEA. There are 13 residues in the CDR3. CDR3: CSVRSEGAYGYIF. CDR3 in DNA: TGCAGTGTCCGATCAGAGGGCGCCTATGGCTACATCTTC.

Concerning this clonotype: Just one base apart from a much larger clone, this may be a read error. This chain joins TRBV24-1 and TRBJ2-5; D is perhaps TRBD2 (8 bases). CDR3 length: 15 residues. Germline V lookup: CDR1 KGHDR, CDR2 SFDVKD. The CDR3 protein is CATSDLGTAGETRYF. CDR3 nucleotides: TGTGCCACCAGTGATTTGGGGACAGCGGGGGAGACCCGGTACTTC.